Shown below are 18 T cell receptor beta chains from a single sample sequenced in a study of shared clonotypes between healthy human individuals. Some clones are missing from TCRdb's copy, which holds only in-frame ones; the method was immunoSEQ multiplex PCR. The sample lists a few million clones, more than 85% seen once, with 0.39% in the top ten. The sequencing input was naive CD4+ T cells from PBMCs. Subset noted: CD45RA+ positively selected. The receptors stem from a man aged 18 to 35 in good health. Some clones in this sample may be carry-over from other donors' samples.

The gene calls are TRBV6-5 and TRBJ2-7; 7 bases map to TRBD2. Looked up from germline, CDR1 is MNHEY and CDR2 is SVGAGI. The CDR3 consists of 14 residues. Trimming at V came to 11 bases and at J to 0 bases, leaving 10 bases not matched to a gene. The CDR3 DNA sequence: TGTGCCGTTCGGGGCAGCGGGAACTCCTACGAGCAGTACTTC. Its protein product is CAVRGSGNSYEQYF.

The CDR3 coding sequence is TGCGCCAGCAGTCATATCCCCGGCGGGGACCCCTACAATGAGCAGTTCTTC. It is translated as CASSHIPGGDPYNEQFF. The chain combines TRBV10-1 with TRBJ2-1, with a weak D call TRBD2 (6 bases). Germline CDR1 reads WNHNN; CDR2 reads SYGVQD (reference sequence). Deletions cut 5 bases from V and 2 bases from J, with 19 bases between. This CDR3 region has 17 residues.

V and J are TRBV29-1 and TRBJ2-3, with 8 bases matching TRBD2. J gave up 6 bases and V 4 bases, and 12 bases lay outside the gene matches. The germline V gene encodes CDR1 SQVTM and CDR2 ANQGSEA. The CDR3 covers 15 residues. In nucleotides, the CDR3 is TGCAGCGTTGGTTGGCTAGCGGGTGAGGGTGATACGCAGTATTTT. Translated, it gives CSVGWLAGEGDTQYF.

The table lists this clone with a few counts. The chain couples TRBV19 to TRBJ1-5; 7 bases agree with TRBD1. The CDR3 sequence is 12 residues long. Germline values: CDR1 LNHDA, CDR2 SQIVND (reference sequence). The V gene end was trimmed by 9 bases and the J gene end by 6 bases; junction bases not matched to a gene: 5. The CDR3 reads CASSGGGQPQHF. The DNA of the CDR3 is TGTGCCAGCTCAGGGGGAGGTCAGCCCCAGCATTTT.

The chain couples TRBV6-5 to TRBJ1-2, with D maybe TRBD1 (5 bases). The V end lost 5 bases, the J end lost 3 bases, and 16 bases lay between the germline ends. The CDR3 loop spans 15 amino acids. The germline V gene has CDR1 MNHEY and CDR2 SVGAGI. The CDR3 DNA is TGTGCCAGCAGTGCCCGGGACGCTCGGCACTATGGCTACACCTTC. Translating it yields CASSARDARHYGYTF.

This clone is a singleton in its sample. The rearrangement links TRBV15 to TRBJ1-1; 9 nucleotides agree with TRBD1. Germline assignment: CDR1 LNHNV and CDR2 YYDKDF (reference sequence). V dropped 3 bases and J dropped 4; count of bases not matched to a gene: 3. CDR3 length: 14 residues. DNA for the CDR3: TGTGCCACCAGCAGGGGACAGGGAGGCACTGAAGCTTTCTTT. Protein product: CATSRGQGGTEAFF.

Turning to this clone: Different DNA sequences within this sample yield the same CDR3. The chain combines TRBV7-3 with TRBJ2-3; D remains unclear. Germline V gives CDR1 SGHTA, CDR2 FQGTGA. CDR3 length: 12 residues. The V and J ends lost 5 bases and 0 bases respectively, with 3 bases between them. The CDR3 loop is CASSPSTDTQYF. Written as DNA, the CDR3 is TGTGCCAGCAGCCCTAGCACAGATACGCAGTATTTT.

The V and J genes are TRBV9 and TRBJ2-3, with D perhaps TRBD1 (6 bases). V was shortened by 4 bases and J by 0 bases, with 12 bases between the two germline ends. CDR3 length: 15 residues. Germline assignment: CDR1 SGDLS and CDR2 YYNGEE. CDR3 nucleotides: TGTGCCAGCAGCCCCGGGACATATAGCACAGATACGCAGTATTTT. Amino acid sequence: CASSPGTYSTDTQYF.

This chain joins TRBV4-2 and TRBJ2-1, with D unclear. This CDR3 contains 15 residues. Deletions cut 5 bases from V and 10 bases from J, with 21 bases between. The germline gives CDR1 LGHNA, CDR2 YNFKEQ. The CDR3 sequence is CASSEGIGSRGEQFF. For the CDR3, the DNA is TGTGCCAGCAGCGAAGGGATTGGGTCACGAGGCGAGCAGTTCTTC.

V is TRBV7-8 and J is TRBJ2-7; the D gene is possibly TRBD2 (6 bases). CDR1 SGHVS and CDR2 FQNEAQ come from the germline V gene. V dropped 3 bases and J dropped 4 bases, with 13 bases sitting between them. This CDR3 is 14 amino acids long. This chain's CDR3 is CASSLDGSRYEQYF. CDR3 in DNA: TGTGCCAGCAGCTTGGACGGGAGCCGGTACGAGCAGTACTTC.

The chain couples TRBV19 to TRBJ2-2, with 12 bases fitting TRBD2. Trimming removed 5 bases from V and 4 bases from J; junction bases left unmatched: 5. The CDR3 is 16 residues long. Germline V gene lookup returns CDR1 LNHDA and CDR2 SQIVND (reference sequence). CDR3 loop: CASSRLAGVVTGELFF. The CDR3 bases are TGTGCCAGTAGTCGACTAGCGGGAGTAGTCACCGGGGAGCTGTTTTTT.

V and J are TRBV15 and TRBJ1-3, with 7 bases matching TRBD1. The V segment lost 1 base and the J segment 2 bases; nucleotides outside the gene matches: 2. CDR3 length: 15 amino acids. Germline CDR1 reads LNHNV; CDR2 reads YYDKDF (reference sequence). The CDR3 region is CATSRGDSAGNTIYF. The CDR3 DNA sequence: TGTGCCACCAGCAGAGGGGACAGCGCTGGAAACACCATATATTTT.

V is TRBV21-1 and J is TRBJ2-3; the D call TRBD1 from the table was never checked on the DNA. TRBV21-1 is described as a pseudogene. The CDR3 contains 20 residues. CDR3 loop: CASSKRKEEAGGPCTDTQYF. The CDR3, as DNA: TGTGCCAGCAGCAAAAGAAAAGAGGAGGCAGGGGGCCCTTGCACAGATACGCAGTATTTT.

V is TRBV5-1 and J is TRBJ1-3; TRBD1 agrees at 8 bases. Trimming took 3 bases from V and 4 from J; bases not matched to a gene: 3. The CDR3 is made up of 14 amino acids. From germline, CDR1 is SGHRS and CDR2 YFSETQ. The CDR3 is CASSSGQGGNTIYF. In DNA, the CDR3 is TGCGCCAGCAGCTCAGGACAGGGAGGAAACACCATATATTTT.

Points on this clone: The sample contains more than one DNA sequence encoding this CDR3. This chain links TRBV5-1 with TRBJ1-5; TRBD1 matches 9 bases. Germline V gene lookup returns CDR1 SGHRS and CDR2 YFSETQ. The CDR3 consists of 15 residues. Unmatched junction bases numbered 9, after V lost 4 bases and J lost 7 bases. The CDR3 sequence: CASSLTGGRGQPQHF. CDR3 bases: TGCGCCAGCAGCCTCACAGGGGGCAGGGGACAGCCCCAGCATTTT.

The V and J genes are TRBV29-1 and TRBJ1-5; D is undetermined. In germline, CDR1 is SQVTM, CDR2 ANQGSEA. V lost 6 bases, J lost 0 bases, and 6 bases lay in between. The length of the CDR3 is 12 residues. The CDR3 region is CSVGISNQPQHF. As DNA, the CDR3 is TGCAGCGTGGGAATTAGCAATCAGCCCCAGCATTTT. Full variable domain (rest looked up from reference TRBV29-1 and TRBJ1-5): SAVISQKPSRDICQRGTSLTIQCQVDSQVTMMFWYRQQPGQSLTLIATANQGSEATYESGFVIDKFPISRPNLTFSTLTVSNMSPEDSSIYLCSVGISNQPQHFGDGTRLSIL.

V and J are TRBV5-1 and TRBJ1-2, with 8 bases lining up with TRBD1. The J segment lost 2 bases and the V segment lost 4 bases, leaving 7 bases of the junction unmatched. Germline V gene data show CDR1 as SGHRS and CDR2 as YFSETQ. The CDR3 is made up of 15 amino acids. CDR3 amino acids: CASSGGQGRNYGYTF. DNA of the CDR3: TGCGCCAGCAGCGGCGGACAGGGCAGGAACTATGGCTACACCTTC.

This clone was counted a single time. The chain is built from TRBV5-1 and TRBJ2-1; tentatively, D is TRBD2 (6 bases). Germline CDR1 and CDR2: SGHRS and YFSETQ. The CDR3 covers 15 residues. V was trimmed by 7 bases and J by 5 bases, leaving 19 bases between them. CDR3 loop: CASGGDLGIHNEQFF. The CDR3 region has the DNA TGCGCCAGCGGAGGGGACCTTGGGATACACAATGAGCAGTTCTTC.